Described below is a single T cell receptor beta chain sequence and its context. Its matching antigen is unknown. These data are taken from a study of shared clonotypes between healthy human individuals. Study-wide results and limits: Clonotypes shared by all four donors outscored non-shared clonotypes in generation probability. The sharing of 5% to 5.5% of naive CD4 clonotypes was seen across a few donors. Represented genetic and exposure-history diversity was restricted by having few donors.

Replicate PCRs run on sorted subsets employed around 200 ng DNA, approximately 30,000 T cell genomes. Sequencing used immunoSEQ multiplex PCR; TCRdb keeps in-frame clones, though not all of them. Among approximately 2.3 million clones listed, over 85% were seen once. The CDR3 spans 15 residues. CDR1 GTSNPN and CDR2 SVGIG come from the germline V gene (reference sequence). V shed 6 bases and J shed 6 bases, with 21 bases lying between them. The sequenced sample consisted of naive CD4+ T cells from PBMCs. Subset reported: CD45RA+ positively selected. The source is a man aged 18 to 29 in good health. Some clones in this sample may be carry-over from other donors' samples. This chain connects TRBV30 to TRBJ2-1, with D possibly being TRBD1 (6 bases). CDR3 in DNA: TGTGCCTGCAGGAAAGGACAGTTAAACTTCAATGAGCAGTTCTTC. Protein product: CACRKGQLNFNEQFF.